This is a list of T cell receptor beta chains from one sample in a study of blood T cell repertoires in COVID-19. Data came from immunoSEQ multiplex PCR; TCRdb stores just in-frame clones and leaves some out. The sample lists 200,000 or so clones, 65% to 85% occurring once. The sample consisted of peripheral blood. The receptors come from a woman in her thirties with acute or convalescent COVID-19. Each CDR3 is given with its conserved first and last residue. A D gene is named only where the DNA matches it firmly. Some rows have no size entry. The others give once, few or many, or a class for an expanded clone.

d_gene | abundance | j_gene | v_gene | CDR3aa | CDR3nt
NA | NA | TRBJ2-6 | TRBV5-1 | CASSLVSKSSGANVLTF | TGCGCCAGCAGCTTGGTAAGCAAAAGCTCTGGGGCCAACGTCCTGACTTTC
NA | NA | TRBJ2-3 | TRBV11-3 | CASSSIADRTDTQYF | TGTGCCAGTTCCTCAATAGCGGACCGCACAGATACGCAGTATTTT
NA | NA | TRBJ2-2 | TRBV6-2/TRBV6-3 | CASSLTGIRNGGELFF | TGTGCCAGCAGTCTTACGGGGATAAGAAACGGCGGGGAGCTGTTTTTT
NA | NA | TRBJ1-3 | TRBV3-1/TRBV3-2 | CASSPGGHTIYF | TGTGCCAGCAGCCCCGGGGGGCACACCATATATTTT
NA | NA | TRBJ1-5 | TRBV6-1 | CASSEGAGNQPQHF | TGTGCCAGCAGTGAAGGGGCAGGCAATCAGCCCCAGCATTTT
NA | NA | TRBJ1-4 | TRBV29-1 | CSFQGYNEKLFF | TGCAGCTTCCAGGGCTATAATGAAAAACTGTTTTTT
TRBD1 | NA | TRBJ1-2 | TRBV29-1 | CSARTGGYGYTF | TGCAGCGCCCGGACAGGGGGCTATGGCTACACCTTC
NA | once | TRBJ2-5 | TRBV7-9 | CASSHGRVGETQYF | TGTGCCAGCAGCCATGGCAGGGTGGGAGAGACCCAGTACTTC
TRBD2 | NA | TRBJ2-2 | TRBV9 | CASSGAPGGRTGELFF | TGTGCCAGCAGCGGAGCGCCGGGGGGTCGCACCGGGGAGCTGTTTTTT
TRBD2 | once | TRBJ2-1 | TRBV27 | CASSLLAGKNNEQFF | TGTGCCAGCAGTTTACTAGCGGGGAAAAACAATGAGCAGTTCTTC
NA | NA | TRBJ1-2 | TRBV3-1/TRBV3-2 | CASSVPQPGRYGYTF | TGTGCCAGCAGCGTCCCTCAACCGGGTCGCTATGGCTACACCTTC
NA | NA | TRBJ2-7 | TRBV7-9 | CASSLPQTDEQYF | TGTGCCAGCAGCTTACCGCAGACAGACGAGCAGTACTTC
NA | once | TRBJ2-1 | TRBV6-6 | CASRAGLYNEQFF | TGTGCCAGCAGGGCAGGCCTCTACAATGAGCAGTTCTTC
TRBD1 | NA | TRBJ2-7 | TRBV25-1 | CASSKPGQGNF | TGTGCCAGCAGTAAACCGGGACAGGGAAACTTC
NA | NA | TRBJ1-2 | TRBV11-2 | CASSLDERGYYGYTF | TGTGCCAGCAGCTTAGATGAAAGGGGGTATTATGGCTACACCTTC
TRBD1 | NA | TRBJ1-1 | TRBV15 | CATSPTGQGVSHTEAFF | TGTGCCACCAGCCCCACGGGACAGGGAGTGAGTCACACTGAAGCTTTCTTT
NA | NA | TRBJ2-1 | TRBV10-3 | CAISDFKRRSYNEQFF | TGTGCCATCAGTGACTTTAAGCGCCGATCCTACAATGAGCAGTTCTTC